This record looks at one T cell receptor beta chain sequence and its context. Its antigen is currently unknown. The record originates from a study of cytomegalovirus exposure and HLA in healthy donors. These donors counted as nominally healthy when sampled, but unrecorded immune exposures were likely. With 60 Vbeta and 13 Jbeta primers, the PCR was carried out. Here immunoSEQ multiplex PCR was the method, and the copy in TCRdb shows in-frame clones only, minus some. Found here are under 250,000 clones, 60% to 80% of them singletons; the top ten hold 3.5% to 4%. General study points: Within a later analysis, the majority of CMV-associated TCR beta chains appeared HLA-restricted. TCR beta sequences numbering roughly 18,000 were associated with HLA alleles at 0.05 false discovery rate in a later analysis. Among immune exposure information, only CMV serostatus was available.

Sequencing input: PBMCs. The sequence came from a male donor in good health and CMV-seronegative.

CDR3 amino acids: CASSYSGTSGYEQYF. The CDR3 nucleotides read TGTGCCAGCAGCTATTCCGGGACTAGCGGTTACGAGCAGTACTTC. V is TRBV11-2 and J is TRBJ2-7; 11 bases match TRBD2. V lost 4 bases and J lost 4; bases outside the gene matches: 6. In germline, CDR1 is SGHAT, CDR2 FQNNGV. The CDR3 totals 15 residues. The full variable domain, with the rest looked up from reference TRBV11-2 and TRBJ2-7, is EAGVAQSPRYKIIEKRQSVAFWCNPISGHATLYWYQQILGQGPKLLIQFQNNGVVDDSQLPKDRFSAERLKGVDSTLKIQPAKLEDSAVYLCASSYSGTSGYEQYFGPGTRLTVT.